This T cell receptor beta chain was identified during a study of blood T cell repertoires in COVID-19. Overall study: COVID-19 samples collected from the United States, Italy and Spain covered acute and convalescent phases. The analysed material was cDNA or gDNA that came from T cells, B-cell-depleted T cells, or PBMCs.

Per the study methods: Amplification of reference gene primers provided the estimated nucleated cell counts. Sequencing used immunoSEQ multiplex PCR; TCRdb keeps in-frame clones, though not all of them. That table supplies the V and J calls and clone size; D and trimming were determined from the DNA. The sample includes about half a million clones, 70% to 90% of them seen just once. This CDR3 contains 14 residues. The germline CDR1 and CDR2 sequences are MGHRA and YSYEKL. J lost 4 bases, V lost 4 bases, and 3 bases had no gene match. The sample consisted of peripheral blood. This sequence originates from a human donor in a cohort sampled during active COVID-19. The V call is TRBV4-1, the J call TRBJ2-5; 10 bases map to TRBD2. The CDR3 sequence: CASSRSSGRETQYF. Here the CDR3 DNA reads TGCGCCAGCAGCCGCTCTAGCGGGAGAGAGACCCAGTACTTC.